This T cell receptor (beta chain) was sequenced for a study of T cell responses to AZD1222 COVID-19 vaccine. Study overall: The study pooled second doses at about 4 or about 12 weeks.

Method: immunoSEQ multiplex PCR; TCRdb's copy keeps in-frame clones and lacks some. The sample records some 110,000 clones, 88% being singletons. The CDR3 spans 16 residues. The germline gives CDR1 SGHRS, CDR2 YFSETQ. V was clipped by 3 bases and J by 5 bases; unmatched bases: 9. Overall study findings and caveats: Repertoires were sampled only after the peak T cell response. Spike-specific TCR breadth and depth grew following two AZD1222 doses.

This clone was counted once. Antigen: not known. V is TRBV5-1 and J is TRBJ1-3; TRBD1 matches at 9 bases. The receptor's source is an adult in good health. The material was peripheral blood, obtained on day 0 of AZD1222 vaccination. The DNA of the CDR3 is TGCGCCAGCAGCTCGGGACAGGGTGGGTCGAGAAACACCATATATTTT. Encoded protein: CASSSGQGGSRNTIYF.